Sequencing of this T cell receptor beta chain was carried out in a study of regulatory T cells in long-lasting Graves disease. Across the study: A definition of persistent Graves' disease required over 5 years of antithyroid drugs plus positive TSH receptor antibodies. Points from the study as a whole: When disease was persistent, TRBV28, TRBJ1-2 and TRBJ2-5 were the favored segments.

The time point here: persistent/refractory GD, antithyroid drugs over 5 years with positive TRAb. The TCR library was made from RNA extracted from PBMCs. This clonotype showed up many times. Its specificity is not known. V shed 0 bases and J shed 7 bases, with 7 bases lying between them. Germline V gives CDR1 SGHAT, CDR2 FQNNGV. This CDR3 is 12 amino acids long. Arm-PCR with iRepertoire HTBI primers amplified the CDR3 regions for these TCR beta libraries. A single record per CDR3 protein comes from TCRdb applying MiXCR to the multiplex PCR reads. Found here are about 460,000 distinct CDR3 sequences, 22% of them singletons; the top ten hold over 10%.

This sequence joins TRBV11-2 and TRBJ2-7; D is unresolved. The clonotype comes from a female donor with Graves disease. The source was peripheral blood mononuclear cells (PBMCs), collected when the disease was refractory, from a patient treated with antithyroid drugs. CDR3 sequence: CASSLDRREQYF. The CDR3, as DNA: TGTGCCAGCAGCTTAGATCGAAGGGAGCAGTACTTC.